A single sample gave rise to the 9 T cell receptor beta chains below, sequenced in a study of long-term antiretroviral therapy in people with HIV. An immunoSEQ assay, version v3.0, was performed at survey level. Libraries were prepared by immunoSEQ multiplex PCR; TCRdb keeps only in-frame clonotypes and omits some of them. The sample has more than 10,000 clones; approximately 77% are singletons. The sequencing used unsorted PBMCs, collected 0.5 years before starting antiretroviral therapy. These receptors all come from a woman aged 40 to 49 with HIV.

This clone appeared a few times. V usage is TRBV9 and J usage is TRBJ2-7, with a possible D match to TRBD1 (6 bases). Germline V gene data show CDR1 as SGDLS and CDR2 as YYNGEE. The CDR3 is 14 residues long. Between the trimmed V and J ends, which lost 0 bases and 5 bases, there was a span of 12 bases. This CDR3 is CASSVESGADEQYF. DNA of the CDR3: TGTGCCAGCAGCGTAGAATCAGGGGCCGACGAGCAGTACTTC.

This clone was observed a few times. DNA of the CDR3: TGTGCCAGCAGCTTAATCGGGGAGTATGGCTACACCTTC. Amino acids: CASSLIGEYGYTF. The rearrangement joins TRBV11-3 to TRBJ1-2; D unclear. Germline lookup yields CDR1 SGHNT and CDR2 YENEEA. Trimming took off 2 bases at V and 5 bases at J, with 9 bases between the two ends. This CDR3 comprises 13 residues.

The chain has TRBV19 and TRBJ2-3; D is unclear. Trimming took off 3 bases at V and 5 bases at J, with 6 bases between the two ends. This CDR3 region has 12 residues. Germline V gene lookup returns CDR1 LNHDA and CDR2 SQIVND (reference sequence). As DNA, the CDR3 is TGTGCCAGTAGTATCTGGGGAGATACGCAGTATTTT. Amino acid sequence: CASSIWGDTQYF.

The chain carries TRBV5-6 and TRBJ2-7; D may correspond to TRBD1 or TRBD2 (5 bases each). V lost 5 bases and J lost 8, with 11 bases in between. CDR1 and CDR2 (germline): SGHDT, YYEEEE. The CDR3 is made up of 11 amino acids. The CDR3, as DNA: TGTGCCAGCAGATTTCGGGGACAGCAGTACTTC. It codes for CASRFRGQQYF.

This clone turned up a few times. In DNA form, the CDR3 reads TGCAGCGTTGTGACAGGGGGCTACGAGCAGTACTTC. This gives the protein CSVVTGGYEQYF. The rearrangement links TRBV29-1 to TRBJ2-7, with 9 bases aligning to TRBD1. The CDR3 extends over 12 amino acids. Germline assignment: CDR1 SQVTM and CDR2 ANQGSEA. Trimming took 4 bases from V and 3 from J; bases not matched to a gene: 1.

The CDR3 here is CASRKTGTSFGADTQYF. In DNA, the CDR3 is TGTGCCAGCAGGAAAACCGGGACTAGTTTTGGGGCAGATACGCAGTATTTT. The genes are TRBV7-8 and TRBJ2-3; 8 bases line up with TRBD2. The CDR3 length is 17 residues. Germline V gene data show CDR1 as SGHVS and CDR2 as FQNEAQ. Trimming cost V 6 bases and J 4 bases; bases outside gene matches: 15.

The V gene is TRBV7-9, the J gene TRBJ2-1, with 7 bases lining up with TRBD2. Losses at the gene ends were 5 bases for V and 9 bases for J; bases not matched to a gene: 10. The CDR3 totals 14 residues. Germline V gene lookup returns CDR1 SEHNR and CDR2 FQNEAQ (reference sequence). CDR3 in DNA: TGTGCCAGCAGCCTCGGACTAGTGGGACGTGAGCAGTTCTTC. Its translation: CASSLGLVGREQFF.

The chain recombines TRBV18 with TRBJ1-4; 7 nucleotides agree with TRBD1. This CDR3 is 15 amino acids long. V was clipped by 6 bases and J by 4 bases; unmatched bases: 8. Germline-derived CDR1 and CDR2 are KGHSH and LQKENI. CDR3 in DNA: TGTGCCAGCTCGCCAATACAGGGGAGTAATGAAAAACTGTTTTTT. This encodes CASSPIQGSNEKLFF.

This clone has more than one count but fewer than ten. V is TRBV19 and J is TRBJ1-2; D is ambiguous. CDR3 length: 15 amino acids. CDR1 and CDR2 (germline): LNHDA, SQIVND (reference sequence). Trimming left V 2 bases short and J 1 base short, with 11 bases between. Here the CDR3 reads CASSISAGDNYGYTF. CDR3 coding DNA: TGTGCCAGTAGTATATCGGCAGGAGATAACTATGGCTACACCTTC.